A selection of T cell receptor beta chains follows, all from one sample in a study of T cell responses to AZD1222 COVID-19 vaccine. This table comes from immunoSEQ multiplex PCR, and its TCRdb copy is limited to in-frame clones, with some not included. This sample has about 46,000 clones, with 85% to 90% found just once. Sequenced material: peripheral blood, taken 28 days after the second AZD1222 dose. The receptors come from an adult who received the AZD1222 COVID-19 vaccine. The CDR3 runs from the conserved cysteine through the conserved F or W. A D gene is named only where the DNA matches it firmly. Some rows have no size entry. The others give once, few or many, or a class for an expanded clone.

>.|TRBJ1-2|.|TRBV4-3
CASSQDYGPANYGYTF
TGCGCCAGCAGCCAAGATTACGGGCCAGCTAACTATGGCTACACCTTC
>.|TRBJ2-3|.|TRBV5-5
CASSLIAVSSTDTQYF
TGTGCCAGCAGCTTAATTGCGGTCTCTAGCACAGATACGCAGTATTTT
>.|TRBJ1-2|TRBD1|TRBV24-1
CATSGPAGGEGYTF
TGTGCCACCAGTGGTCCCGCAGGGGGGGAAGGCTACACCTTC
>.|TRBJ2-2|TRBD2|TRBV5-1
CASSPRTSGTNTGELFF
TGCGCCAGCAGCCCGAGGACTAGCGGAACGAACACCGGGGAGCTGTTTTTT
>.|TRBJ2-5|.|TRBV5-6
CASSPLGGTQYF
TGTGCCAGCAGCCCCCTGGGGGGCACCCAGTACTTC
>.|TRBJ2-3|TRBD2|TRBV9
CASSVAGGTSGTSGLDTQYF
TGTGCCAGCAGCGTAGCGGGGGGGACTAGCGGGACCTCCGGCCTGGATACGCAGTATTTT
>.|TRBJ2-7|TRBD1|TRBV6-5
CASSNRDRYEQYF
TGTGCCAGCAGCAATCGGGACAGATACGAGCAGTACTTC
>.|TRBJ2-2|.|TRBV7-2
CASSFVDVGTGELFF
TGTGCCAGCAGCTTTGTGGACGTCGGCACCGGGGAGCTGTTTTTT
>.|TRBJ2-2|.|TRBV27
CASSLQGGPLFF
TGTGCCAGCAGTTTACAGGGGGGTCCGCTGTTTTTT
>.|TRBJ1-3|.|TRBV4-1
CASSQTVLPGNTIYF
TGCGCCAGCAGCCAAACAGTACTACCTGGAAACACCATATATTTT
>.|TRBJ2-7|.|TRBV3-1/TRBV3-2
CASSRGLSSAHSYEQYF
TGTGCCAGCAGCCGGGGGCTCAGCAGCGCGCACTCCTACGAGCAGTACTTC
>.|TRBJ2-5|.|TRBV7-9
CASSLRAQETQYF
TGTGCCAGCAGCTTGCGGGCTCAAGAGACCCAGTACTTC
>once|TRBJ2-5|TRBD2|TRBV9
CASSVRLAEEETQYF
TGTGCCAGCAGCGTCCGACTAGCGGAGGAGGAGACCCAGTACTTC
>once|TRBJ2-3|.|TRBV5-1
CASSLTGSEADTQYF
TGCGCCAGCAGCTTGACCGGGAGTGAGGCAGATACGCAGTATTTT
>.|TRBJ1-1|.|TRBV5-1
CASSFKQTNTEAFF
TGCGCCAGCAGCTTTAAACAAACGAACACTGAAGCTTTCTTT